This T cell receptor beta chain was retrieved from a study of T cell responses to AZD1222 COVID-19 vaccine. About the study: Second doses that came at about 4 or about 12 weeks were put together.

V gave up 7 bases and J gave up 3 bases, with 14 bases separating them. Germline V gene data show CDR1 as SGDLS and CDR2 as YYNGEE. This CDR3 is built from 14 residues. Whole-study results and caveats: Spike-wide vaccine-associated CD4 TCRs dominated at 160-218 and 743-854. The breadth and depth of Spike-specific TCRs increased once two AZD1222 doses had been given.

The protocol was immunoSEQ multiplex PCR, while the TCRdb copy is restricted to in-frame clones and leaves out a portion. Counted here are 100,000 to 150,000 clones, 87% occurring once; the ten biggest clones make up 8.5% to 10%. On this clone: Its target is unknown.

The chain uses TRBV9 and TRBJ1-5, with D maybe TRBD1 (5 bases). This receptor was identified in an adult in good health. The sample in question was peripheral blood, obtained on day 0 of AZD1222 vaccination. The CDR3 DNA reads as TGTGCCAGCGCCCCCGGGACGGACAATCAGCCCCAGCATTTT. It yields the protein CASAPGTDNQPQHF. The full variable domain, completed using reference TRBV9 and TRBJ1-5, is DSGVTQTPKHLITATGQRVTLRCSPRSGDLSVYWYQQSLDQGLQFLIQYYNGEERAKGNILERFSAQQFPDLHSELNLSSLELGDSALYFCASAPGTDNQPQHFGDGTRLSIL.